The 13 T cell receptor beta chains below come from one sample, sequenced in a study of shared clonotypes between healthy human individuals. Naive CD8 cells lacked CD45RO, underwent positive selection for CCR7 and left out terminally differentiated effector memory CD45RA+ cells. Sequencing was performed with immunoSEQ multiplex PCR; in TCRdb, only in-frame clones are kept and a portion is missing. The repertoire holds about 700,000 clones, with around 90% as singletons. What was sequenced was naive CD8+ T cells sorted from blood. The receptor set was obtained from a man aged 25-45 years in good health.

The CDR3 nucleotides read TGTGCCAGCAGCCGACCAAGGACTAGCGGGAGGGACCCCTACAATGAGCAGTTCTTC. The encoded protein is CASSRPRTSGRDPYNEQFF. V usage is TRBV27 and J usage is TRBJ2-1; 15 nucleotides agree with TRBD2. Trimming took 6 bases from V and 2 from J; bases not matched to a gene: 11. The CDR3 loop spans 19 amino acids. Germline assignment: CDR1 MNHEY and CDR2 SMNVEV (reference sequence).

The rearrangement uses TRBV27 and TRBJ2-7; 8 nucleotides agree with TRBD2. The junction had 11 bases not matched to a gene; V was cut back by 5 bases and J by 2 bases. This CDR3 contains 16 residues. In germline, CDR1 is MNHEY, CDR2 SMNVEV (reference sequence). Here the CDR3 reads CASSPFAGGGPYEQYF. In DNA, the CDR3 is TGTGCCAGCAGTCCCTTTGCGGGAGGCGGACCCTACGAGCAGTACTTC.

CDR3 sequence reads: CAISERTVYSSYNEQFF. In DNA form, the CDR3 reads TGTGCCATCAGTGAGAGGACAGTTTATAGCTCCTACAATGAGCAGTTCTTC. The V call is TRBV10-3, the J call TRBJ2-1, with TRBD1 as a possible D gene (6 bases). Deletions cut 2 bases from V and 0 bases from J, with 14 bases between. Germline lookup yields CDR1 ENHRY and CDR2 SYGVKD. The CDR3 extends over 17 amino acids.

The chain recombines TRBV4-1 with TRBJ1-5; D call uncertain. From germline, CDR1 is MGHRA and CDR2 YSYEKL. The CDR3 has 13 residues. V was pared by 1 base and J by 7 bases, with 8 bases between. CDR3 bases: TGCGCCAGCAGCCAAGGTCGTGGGCAGCCCCAGCATTTT. This codes for CASSQGRGQPQHF.

This clone has only a few counts. Distinct nucleotide sequences in the sample also encode this CDR3. CDR3 sequence reads: CASSGRGGGPGETQYF. DNA of the CDR3: TGTGCCAGCAGCGGACGTGGGGGAGGGCCAGGGGAGACCCAGTACTTC. This chain links TRBV9 with TRBJ2-5, with TRBD2 identical over 7 bases. The CDR3 is 16 amino acids. V dropped 3 bases and J dropped 5; count of bases not matched to a gene: 13. Per germline, CDR1 SGDLS and CDR2 YYNGEE. Supplemented by reference TRBV9 and TRBJ2-5, the full variable domain reads DSGVTQTPKHLITATGQRVTLRCSPRSGDLSVYWYQQSLDQGLQFLIQYYNGEERAKGNILERFSAQQFPDLHSELNLSSLELGDSALYFCASSGRGGGPGETQYFGPGTRLLVL.

With regard to this clone: At one boundary the junction diverges from the germline segment, which might be a read error. This chain joins TRBV5-6 and TRBJ2-7, with TRBD1 identical over 8 bases. This CDR3 has 16 residues. Germline V gene lookup returns CDR1 SGHDT and CDR2 YYEEEE. The CDR3 nucleotides are TGTGCCAGCAGCTCACCGGACAGGGTTTTGTCCTTCGAGCAGTACTTC. The encoded protein is CASSSPDRVLSFEQYF.

The rearrangement joins TRBV6-5 to TRBJ2-7; no reliable D call. V lost 2 bases to trimming and J lost 11 bases, with 10 bases between them. This CDR3 region has 11 residues. The germline V gene encodes CDR1 MNHEY and CDR2 SVGAGI. The DNA of the CDR3 is TGTGCCAGCAGTTACGGCGACTTCAAGTACTTC. Translated: CASSYGDFKYF.

The V gene is TRBV6-5, the J gene TRBJ2-1; perhaps TRBD2 as D (6 bases). V gave up 5 bases and J gave up 6 bases, with 17 bases separating them. Germline V gene lookup returns CDR1 MNHEY and CDR2 SVGAGI. The CDR3 extends over 15 amino acids. CDR3 amino acids: CASSPIVGAGNEQFF. The DNA for the CDR3 is TGTGCCAGCAGTCCTATAGTTGGAGCGGGCAATGAGCAGTTCTTC.

For the CDR3, the DNA is TGTGCCAGTAGTATAGGTCCTAGGGATGAGCAGTTCTTC. It encodes CASSIGPRDEQFF. The chain combines TRBV19 with TRBJ2-1; no clear D gene. V lost 1 base and J lost 8, with 9 bases in between. The length of the CDR3 is 13 residues. CDR1 is LNHDA, CDR2 SQIVND, per germline (reference sequence).

This clone was counted once. The rearrangement uses TRBV19 and TRBJ2-3, with a weak D call TRBD2 (5 bases). The V gene's germline CDR1 is LNHDA and CDR2 SQIVND (reference sequence). CDR3 length: 14 residues. V was trimmed by 1 base and J by 10 bases, leaving 15 bases between them. CDR3 residues: CASSIGLAVDSQYF. The CDR3 region has the DNA TGTGCCAGTAGTATAGGGCTAGCAGTAGACTCGCAGTATTTT.

The chain links TRBV9 to TRBJ2-1, with TRBD2 identical over 8 bases. Looked up from germline, CDR1 is SGDLS and CDR2 is YYNGEE. This CDR3 region has 17 residues. V was clipped by 3 bases and J by 9 bases; unmatched bases: 17. Here the CDR3 DNA reads TGTGCCAGCAGCGCCCGCCCCTTCGCGGGAGGCCCACCTGAGCAGTTCTTC. Its protein product is CASSARPFAGGPPEQFF.

This clone was counted once. This rearrangement joins TRBV16 to TRBJ2-1; D might be TRBD2 (6 bases). The CDR3 has 16 amino acids. Trimming pared 1 base from V and 9 bases from J, leaving 19 bases between. Germline values: CDR1 KGHSY, CDR2 FQNENV. The CDR3 DNA reads TGTGCCAGCAGCCAATATGGGGGAGGTCGTTGGAGTGAGCAGTTCTTC. Its translation is CASSQYGGGRWSEQFF.

V gene TRBV4-3 combines with J gene TRBJ1-1; 7 bases fit TRBD1. This CDR3 has 15 residues. Losses at the gene ends were 3 bases for V and 4 bases for J; bases not matched to a gene: 8. Germline loops: CDR1 LGHNA, CDR2 YSLEER. This CDR3 is CASSHRTGWSTEAFF. CDR3 nucleotide sequence: TGCGCCAGCAGCCATAGGACAGGCTGGAGCACTGAAGCTTTCTTT.